The present TCR beta chain was sequenced within a study of blood T cell repertoires in COVID-19. In its sample, this clone was seen once. Germline V gene sequence: CDR1 SGHNT, CDR2 YENEEA. V was shortened by 5 bases and J by 1 base, with 5 bases between the two germline ends. The CDR3 has 12 residues. Libraries were prepared by immunoSEQ multiplex PCR; TCRdb keeps only in-frame clonotypes and omits some of them. In the table there are around 250,000 clones, about 89% of which are singletons. The material sequenced was peripheral blood. This chain connects TRBV11-3 to TRBJ1-1; no reliable D call. The TCR originated in a man aged 35 to 55 with active or convalescent COVID-19. CDR3 region: CASSLRNTEAFF. Here the CDR3 DNA reads TGTGCCAGCAGCCTCCGGAACACTGAAGCTTTCTTT.